These T cell receptor beta chains were read from a single sample in a study of beta chain features in type 1 diabetes. TCRdb's copy holds only in-frame clones and misses some; the assay was immunoSEQ multiplex PCR. The data hold around 430,000 clones, with roughly 30% observed a single time. The sequencing sample was made of naive CD4+ T cells from blood. Source of these receptors: a young man in good health. Both conserved end residues are part of each CDR3. A D gene is named only where the DNA matches it firmly. The size entry is marked missing in some rows and otherwise reads once, few, many or a size class.

j_call | v_call | d_call | clone_size | cdr3_aa | cdr3_nt
TRBJ2-7 | TRBV7-2 | TRBD2 | . | CASSLGGSGGFYEQYF | TGTGCCAGCAGCTTAGGAGGAAGCGGGGGCTTCTACGAGCAGTACTTC
TRBJ1-2 | TRBV4-3 | . | . | CASSPSTGMHGYTF | TGCGCCAGCAGCCCCTCCACAGGGATGCATGGCTACACCTTC
TRBJ2-7 | TRBV9 | TRBD2 | . | CASSPAIRGLGYEQYF | TGTGCCAGCAGTCCAGCCATAAGAGGACTAGGGTACGAGCAGTACTTC
TRBJ2-3 | TRBV10-3 | . | . | CAISESGETFLVTDTQYF | TGTGCCATCAGTGAGTCTGGGGAGACTTTCCTAGTGACAGATACGCAGTATTTT
TRBJ1-4 | TRBV30 | . | . | CAWSELVTGPRDF | TGTGCCTGGAGTGAACTCGTTACGGGCCCCAGAGACTTT
TRBJ2-4 | TRBV5-4 | TRBD2 | few | CASTPDGRAAKNIQYF | TGTGCCAGCACCCCCGACGGGAGGGCAGCCAAAAACATTCAGTACTTC
TRBJ1-1 | TRBV15 | TRBD1 | few | CATSGRHGQGILNTEAFF | TGTGCCACCAGCGGACGTCACGGACAGGGGATATTGAACACTGAAGCTTTCTTT
TRBJ2-7 | TRBV14 | TRBD1 | . | CASSPHTGVEQYF | TGTGCCAGCAGTCCTCACACAGGGGTTGAGCAGTACTTC
TRBJ2-5 | TRBV4-1 | TRBD1 | few | CASSQEYRGGETQYF | TGCGCCAGCAGCCAAGAATACAGGGGCGGAGAGACCCAGTACTTC
TRBJ2-3 | TRBV19 | . | . | CASREQGRSTDTQYF | TGTGCCAGTAGAGAACAGGGTCGCAGCACAGATACGCAGTATTTT
TRBJ2-1 | TRBV4-2 | . | few | CASSPAASEGNEQFF | TGTGCCAGCAGCCCTGCCGCCAGCGAAGGAAATGAGCAGTTCTTC
TRBJ2-5 | TRBV7-8 | . | few | CASSFWPRGRETQYF | TGTGCCAGCAGCTTTTGGCCGAGAGGGAGAGAGACCCAGTACTTC
TRBJ2-5 | TRBV4-1 | TRBD1 | few | CASSQGATGQQETQYF | TGCGCCAGCAGCCAAGGGGCGACAGGGCAGCAAGAGACCCAGTACTTC
TRBJ1-2 | TRBV6-5 | . | . | CASSYPDGDGYTF | TGTGCCAGCAGTTACCCTGACGGGGACGGCTACACCTTC
TRBJ2-4 | TRBV5-1 | TRBD2 | few | CASSAGLAGRKNIQYF | TGCGCCAGCAGCGCGGGACTAGCGGGAAGAAAAAACATTCAGTACTTC
TRBJ2-7 | TRBV25-1 | . | . | CASMFSYEQYF | TGTGCTAGCATGTTCTCCTACGAGCAGTACTTC
TRBJ2-3 | TRBV10-3 | TRBD2 | . | CAIMSSAGGRGADTQYF | TGTGCCATCATGTCTAGTGCGGGAGGCCGTGGAGCAGATACGCAGTATTTT
TRBJ2-1 | TRBV5-4 | TRBD2 | once | CASSFAGGSVNEQFF | TGTGCCAGCAGCTTCGCGGGAGGCTCCGTCAATGAGCAGTTCTTC
TRBJ2-3 | TRBV7-7 | . | few | CASSLEVTQYF | TGTGCTAGCAGCTTAGAGGTTACGCAGTATTTT
TRBJ2-3 | TRBV23-1 | TRBD2 | few | CASSPTGAGRADTQYF | TGCGCCAGCAGCCCCACCGGGGCAGGGAGGGCAGATACGCAGTATTTT
TRBJ1-1 | TRBV14 | . | . | CASSPIQGMNTEAFF | TGTGCCAGCAGCCCTATACAGGGCATGAACACTGAAGCTTTCTTT
TRBJ2-5 | TRBV6-1 | . | few | CASTLGGETQYF | TGTGCCAGCACTCTGGGTGGGGAGACCCAGTACTTC